The rows below give T cell receptor beta chains drawn from one sample of a study of T cell responses to AZD1222 COVID-19 vaccine. TCRdb's table, derived via immunoSEQ multiplex PCR, lists solely in-frame clones and lacks some. This repertoire shows about 54,000 clones, roughly 90% found once; its top ten account for more than 12%. Sample: peripheral blood, taken 28 days after the second AZD1222 dose. These receptors were taken from an adult who received the AZD1222 COVID-19 vaccine. Both conserved end residues are part of each CDR3. Fields, in order: J gene, V gene, CDR3 protein.

j_gene: TRBJ2-2; v_gene: TRBV2; CDR3aa: CASSGLGAGELFF
j_gene: TRBJ1-6; v_gene: TRBV3-1/TRBV3-2; CDR3aa: CASSRGQGRNSPLHF
j_gene: TRBJ1-2; v_gene: TRBV12-3/TRBV12-4; CDR3aa: CASTEGYGYTF
j_gene: TRBJ1-2; v_gene: TRBV5-6; CDR3aa: CASSSLGDRRYGYTF
j_gene: TRBJ1-2; v_gene: TRBV28; CDR3aa: CASSLDRAYGYTF
j_gene: TRBJ1-5; v_gene: TRBV7-8; CDR3aa: CASSPAGRVLHF
j_gene: TRBJ2-3; v_gene: TRBV5-8; CDR3aa: CASSLEGGLAGRTDTQYF
j_gene: TRBJ2-3; v_gene: TRBV29-1; CDR3aa: CSVENIGTPTDTQYF
j_gene: TRBJ1-4; v_gene: TRBV19; CDR3aa: CASSPGWEREKLFF
j_gene: TRBJ2-3; v_gene: TRBV9; CDR3aa: CASSPGIDTQYF
j_gene: TRBJ2-2; v_gene: TRBV4-2; CDR3aa: CASSLQEAVTNTGELFF
j_gene: TRBJ1-2; v_gene: TRBV2; CDR3aa: CASTLGFDYGYTF
j_gene: TRBJ2-7; v_gene: TRBV30; CDR3aa: CAWGLAGTTEYF
j_gene: TRBJ2-1; v_gene: TRBV6-5; CDR3aa: CASSYSGGTSEQFF
j_gene: TRBJ1-3; v_gene: TRBV5-8; CDR3aa: CASSPTGWAGNTIYF
j_gene: TRBJ2-3; v_gene: TRBV18; CDR3aa: CASSPRLGLAVGDTQYF
j_gene: TRBJ2-3; v_gene: TRBV11-2; CDR3aa: CASSLGRTRTNTQCF
j_gene: TRBJ1-1; v_gene: TRBV5-1; CDR3aa: CASSLRGPTEAFF
j_gene: TRBJ1-5; v_gene: TRBV19; CDR3aa: CASSGYDQPQHF
j_gene: TRBJ1-6; v_gene: TRBV30; CDR3aa: CAWRPGSRTSPLHF
j_gene: TRBJ1-2; v_gene: TRBV30; CDR3aa: CAWSEGIGGYTF
j_gene: TRBJ2-5; v_gene: TRBV9; CDR3aa: CASSVGTGESTTETQYF
j_gene: TRBJ2-1; v_gene: TRBV5-8; CDR3aa: CASTLAGSSYNEQFF
j_gene: TRBJ2-3; v_gene: TRBV29-1; CDR3aa: CSVEGAGATDTQYF
j_gene: TRBJ2-2; v_gene: TRBV11-3; CDR3aa: CASSLDALGAGELFF
j_gene: TRBJ2-7; v_gene: TRBV10-2; CDR3aa: CASSPTDRNSEQYF
j_gene: TRBJ2-3; v_gene: TRBV7-2; CDR3aa: CASSPEVLSRTQYF
j_gene: TRBJ2-1; v_gene: TRBV3-1/TRBV3-2; CDR3aa: CASSPLAGGNARSYNEQFF
j_gene: TRBJ2-7; v_gene: TRBV5-4; CDR3aa: CASSLEPGAYEQYF
j_gene: TRBJ2-7; v_gene: TRBV19; CDR3aa: CASSDAGSSYEQYF
j_gene: TRBJ1-2; v_gene: TRBV4-3; CDR3aa: CASSQDRMRYGYTF
j_gene: TRBJ2-1; v_gene: TRBV6-2/TRBV6-3; CDR3aa: CASSPQRRASGSDNEQFF
j_gene: TRBJ2-3; v_gene: TRBV7-9; CDR3aa: CASSPGGGPDTDTQYF
j_gene: TRBJ1-5; v_gene: TRBV30; CDR3aa: CAWSVDYYSNQPQHF
j_gene: TRBJ1-3; v_gene: TRBV11-3; CDR3aa: CASSLDGSGSGNTIYF
j_gene: TRBJ1-2; v_gene: TRBV6-6; CDR3aa: CASSYAGRGGYGYTF
j_gene: TRBJ1-5; v_gene: TRBV11-2; CDR3aa: CASSLDSRRGQPQHF
j_gene: TRBJ2-3; v_gene: TRBV5-1; CDR3aa: CASSLNGGSSTDTQYF
j_gene: TRBJ2-2; v_gene: TRBV5-6; CDR3aa: CASSREWVANTGELFF
j_gene: TRBJ2-1; v_gene: TRBV20-1; CDR3aa: CSARDLYEQFF
j_gene: TRBJ2-7; v_gene: TRBV9; CDR3aa: CASSVAGLSSYEQYF
j_gene: TRBJ2-5; v_gene: TRBV25-1; CDR3aa: CASREETQYF
j_gene: TRBJ2-5; v_gene: TRBV11-1; CDR3aa: CASTVGGEETQYF
j_gene: TRBJ1-5; v_gene: TRBV30; CDR3aa: CAWSERGQPQHF
j_gene: TRBJ2-7; v_gene: TRBV5-1; CDR3aa: CASSLGVAVDEQYF
j_gene: TRBJ2-1; v_gene: TRBV14; CDR3aa: CASSQDPNSGSEFF